The 20 T cell receptor beta chains listed next were all sequenced from one sample in a study of T-cell reconstitution after alpha-beta-depleted transplantation in children. The TCRbeta library incorporated unique molecular identifiers. One entry per CDR3 protein results from TCRdb running MiXCR on the PCR reads. The sample holds roughly 7,700 distinct CDR3 sequences, 12% seen once. The sequences come from PBMCs, mostly from graft donor cells, collected 60 days after TCRalphabeta/CD19-depleted stem cell transplant. These receptors were taken from a patient under 10 years old who had a stem cell transplant for inherited bone marrow failure, so the T cells may come from the graft donor.

This clonotype was counted ten times or more. An end of the junction differs from the germline gene, which may be a read error. V and J are TRBV28 and TRBJ1-4, with D hard to call. The germline gives CDR1 MDHEN, CDR2 SYDVKM. The CDR3 totals 13 residues. CDR3 sequence reads: CASSLQISNEKLF. Here the CDR3 DNA reads TGTGCCAGCAGTTTGCAGATCTCTAATGAAAAACTGTTT. The complete variable domain, with remaining parts taken from reference TRBV28 and TRBJ1-4, reads DVKVTQSSRYLVKRTGEKVFLECVQDMDHENMFWYRQDPGLGLRLIYFSYDVKMKEKGDIPEGYSVSREKKERFSLILESASTNQTSMYLCASSLQISNEKLFGSGTQLSVL.

At least ten counts were recorded for this clonotype. The genes are TRBV9 and TRBJ1-1; D unclear. The germline V gene encodes CDR1 SGDLS and CDR2 YYNGEE. Trimming removed 0 bases from V and 2 bases from J, with 11 bases in between. CDR3 length equals 15 residues. CDR3 sequence reads: CASSVEAAGNTEAFF. For the CDR3, the DNA is TGTGCCAGCAGCGTAGAGGCCGCCGGAAACACTGAAGCTTTCTTT.

CDR3 in DNA: TGTGCCATGGGCTTGGGCTATGAGCGGGGGGGCAATGAGCAGTTCTTC. This gives the protein CAMGLGYERGGNEQFF. The gene calls are TRBV5-3 and TRBJ2-1, with 10 bases that match TRBD2. TRBV5-3 is given ORF status, its function remaining uncertain. The ends lost 9 bases at V and 6 bases at J; junction bases unmatched: 15. The CDR3 has 16 residues.

Many counts were recorded for this clonotype. V usage is TRBV3-1 and J usage is TRBJ2-3, with TRBD2 matching 8 bases. The CDR3 is made up of 16 amino acids. From germline, CDR1 is LGHDT and CDR2 YNNKEL (reference sequence). Unmatched junction bases numbered 4, after V lost 1 base and J lost 1 base. CDR3: CASSQGGAGGTDTQYF. CDR3 DNA: TGTGCCAGCAGCCAAGGTGGAGCGGGGGGCACAGATACGCAGTATTTT.

This clonotype occurred many times. The chain carries TRBV5-6 and TRBJ2-2, with 8 bases aligning to TRBD2. The junction had 6 bases not matched to a gene; V was cut back by 3 bases and J by 5 bases. CDR1 is SGHDT, CDR2 YYEEEE, per germline. CDR3 length: 15 residues. CDR3 sequence (DNA): TGTGCCAGCAGCTCCGGACTAGCACGGACCGGGGAGCTGTTTTTT. Translating it yields CASSSGLARTGELFF.

The V and J genes are TRBV27 and TRBJ2-5; 10 bases map to TRBD1. Trimming removed 6 bases from V and 5 bases from J; junction bases left unmatched: 3. CDR3 length: 13 residues. The germline V gene has CDR1 MNHEY and CDR2 SMNVEV (reference sequence). Here the CDR3 DNA reads TGTGCCAGCAGCCGACAGGGGGCCGAGACCCAGTACTTC. Its protein is CASSRQGAETQYF.

This clonotype was seen repeatedly, ten times or more. The chain carries TRBV7-9 and TRBJ1-2, with a tentative D call TRBD1 (6 bases). Germline CDR1 is SEHNR and CDR2 is FQNEAQ (reference sequence). The CDR3 runs 15 residues. V was shortened by 3 bases and J by 3 bases, with 14 bases between the two germline ends. CDR3 DNA: TGTGCCAGCAGCTTGGGACACGGTAGGGACTATGGCTACACCTTC. Translation gives CASSLGHGRDYGYTF.

This clonotype appeared many times. This chain connects TRBV25-1 to TRBJ1-1; a possible D gene is TRBD1 (6 bases). Germline lookup yields CDR1 MGHDK and CDR2 SYGVNS. The CDR3 spans 13 residues. V was trimmed by 1 base and J by 4 bases, leaving 7 bases between them. CDR3 DNA sequence: TGTGCCAGCAGTGAATGGGGGGCCACTGAAGCTTTCTTT. Translation: CASSEWGATEAFF.

This clonotype has at least ten counts. V usage is TRBV6-1 and J usage is TRBJ2-3; D unresolved. Germline CDR1 and CDR2: MNHNS and SASEGT. CDR3 length: 13 amino acids. Trimming pared 6 bases from V and 4 bases from J, leaving 11 bases between. This chain's CDR3 is CASSLRSADTQYF. The CDR3 nucleotides are TGTGCCAGCAGCCTTAGGAGCGCAGATACGCAGTATTTT.

This clonotype was detected many times. The chain combines TRBV6-2 or TRBV6-3 with TRBJ1-1; D remains ambiguous. Trimming took 6 bases from V and 1 from J, leaving 12 bases between them. Germline CDR1 and CDR2: MNHEY and SVGEGT. The CDR3 extends over 14 amino acids. This CDR3 reads CASRVRQPNTEAFF. The CDR3 nucleotides are TGTGCCAGCAGGGTCAGGCAGCCGAACACTGAAGCTTTCTTT.

By sample fraction, this clonotype is medium-sized. CDR3: CASSSRTRAADTQYF. For the CDR3, the DNA is TGTGCCAGCAGCTCACGGACTCGGGCAGCGGATACGCAGTATTTT. This chain joins TRBV5-4 and TRBJ2-3; possibly TRBD2 for D (5 bases). Germline V gene data show CDR1 as SGHNT and CDR2 as YYREEE (reference sequence). V lost 3 bases to trimming and J lost 6 bases, with 17 bases between them. CDR3 size: 15 residues.

This clonotype was seen repeatedly, ten times or more. The J gene is TRBJ2-3, the V gene TRBV5-6; no clear D gene. Trimming took 4 bases from V and 4 from J, leaving 13 bases between them. The CDR3 is 14 residues long. CDR1 and CDR2 (germline): SGHDT, YYEEEE. CDR3 residues: CASSQNVLADTQYF. In nucleotides, the CDR3 is TGTGCCAGCAGCCAGAACGTCCTTGCAGATACGCAGTATTTT.

In its sample, this clonotype was seen many times. The CDR3 here is CASSLARAYNEQFF. CDR3 in DNA: TGTGCCAGCAGCTTAGCCAGGGCCTACAATGAGCAGTTCTTC. V gene TRBV7-2 combines with J gene TRBJ2-1, with D possibly TRBD1 on 5 matching bases. V gave up 0 bases and J gave up 2 bases, with 5 bases separating them. Germline lookup yields CDR1 SGHTA and CDR2 FQGNSA. The CDR3 extends over 14 amino acids.

This clonotype was counted many times. The chain combines TRBV5-5 with TRBJ2-3; 7 bases agree with TRBD2. The junction had 6 bases not matched to a gene; V was cut back by 2 bases and J by 3 bases. This CDR3 has 15 residues. The V gene's germline CDR1 is SGHKS and CDR2 YYEKEE (reference sequence). CDR3 bases: TGTGCCAGCAGCTTTCTTGCGGGAGTGACAGATACGCAGTATTTT. It yields the protein CASSFLAGVTDTQYF. Variable domain in full (rest from reference TRBV5-5 and TRBJ2-3): DAGVTQSPTHLIKTRGQQVTLRCSPISGHKSVSWYQQVLGQGPQFIFQYYEKEERGRGNFPDRFSARQFPNYSSELNVNALLLGDSALYLCASSFLAGVTDTQYFGPGTRLTVL.

This clonotype was seen many times. The chain joins TRBV9 to TRBJ2-3; 13 nucleotides line up with TRBD2. V was pared by 3 bases and J by 3 bases, with 4 bases of the junction left unmatched. CDR1 is SGDLS and CDR2 is YYNGEE in the germline V gene. The CDR3 loop spans 16 amino acids. CDR3 nucleotide sequence: TGTGCCAGCAGCGCCGGACTAGCGGGAGTAACAGATACGCAGTATTTT. Encoded protein: CASSAGLAGVTDTQYF.

This clonotype was detected ten times or more. The chain has TRBV6-2 or TRBV6-3 and TRBJ2-2, with D hard to call. Trimming took 2 bases from V and 1 from J, leaving 14 bases between them. Per the germline V gene, CDR1 is MNHEY and CDR2 is SVGEGT. The CDR3 is made up of 17 amino acids. The CDR3 region has the DNA TGTGCCAGCAGTTACCCCCGGTCCGTATTGAACACCGGGGAGCTGTTTTTT. Translated, it gives CASSYPRSVLNTGELFF.

This clonotype occurred many times. The gene calls are TRBV25-1 and TRBJ2-5, with no clear D. Per germline, CDR1 MGHDK and CDR2 SYGVNS. The CDR3 loop spans 13 amino acids. The V end was cut by 0 bases, the J end by 4 bases, with 6 bases between. CDR3 residues: CASSEYRSETQYF. DNA of the CDR3: TGTGCCAGCAGTGAATATCGTTCAGAGACCCAGTACTTC.

This clonotype is medium-sized (0.01 to 0.1%) in the sample. The gene calls are TRBV5-1 and TRBJ2-5, with 8 positions matching TRBD2. The trim removed 0 bases at V and 5 bases at J, leaving 6 bases unmatched. CDR1 is SGHRS, CDR2 YFSETQ, per germline. The CDR3 loop spans 15 amino acids. CDR3 DNA: TGCGCCAGCAGCTTGGGGCGGGAGGAGCTGGAGACCCAGTACTTC. It is translated as CASSLGREELETQYF.

In its sample, this clonotype is medium-sized (0.01 to 0.1%). The rearrangement uses TRBV10-3 and TRBJ2-7; TRBD1 matches at 10 bases. In germline, CDR1 is ENHRY, CDR2 SYGVKD. Trimming at V came to 7 bases and at J to 2 bases, leaving 17 bases not matched to a gene. CDR3 length: 18 amino acids. In DNA, the CDR3 is TGTGCCATCACCCCGTTCCGGGACAGGGGAGGAGCTGCCTACGAGCAGTACTTC. It is translated as CAITPFRDRGGAAYEQYF.

This clonotype was observed many times. V and J are TRBV20-1 and TRBJ1-2, with unresolved D. The CDR3 totals 14 residues. Germline loops: CDR1 DFQATT, CDR2 SNEGSKA (reference sequence). Trimming removed 1 base from V and 3 bases from J, with 12 bases in between. The CDR3 sequence: CSARGRGADYGYTF. For the CDR3, the DNA is TGCAGTGCTAGAGGGCGGGGAGCGGACTATGGCTACACCTTC.